This entry lists 5 T cell receptor beta chains sequenced from one sample in a study of T cells in tuberculosis. TCRdb keeps only in-frame clones here, not all; method: immunoSEQ multiplex PCR. The sample yields tens of thousands of clones, roughly 93% seen once. The sequencing sample was made of PBMCs. The receptors come from a donor aged 10-30 years with latent tuberculosis or without tuberculosis infection. Some clones in this sample may be carry-over from other donors' samples.

For this clone: This same CDR3 is encoded by further DNA sequences in the sample. The chain combines TRBV7-9 with TRBJ1-2; 9 bases map to TRBD1. The trim removed 5 bases at V and 5 bases at J, leaving 3 bases unmatched. CDR1 and CDR2 (germline): SEHNR, FQNEAQ (reference sequence). The CDR3 runs 13 residues. The CDR3 DNA is TGTGCCAGCAGCCCGACAGGGGGATATGGCTACACCTTC. This gives the protein CASSPTGGYGYTF.

The CDR3 coding sequence is TGCGCCAGCAGCCAATCACCCCAGGGGTCAACGGAAAAACTGTTTTTT. Translation gives CASSQSPQGSTEKLFF. This chain connects TRBV4-3 to TRBJ1-4, with D possibly TRBD1 on 6 matching bases. There are 16 residues in the CDR3. The V gene lost 2 bases and the J gene lost 8 bases, with 18 bases spanning the gap. Germline CDR1 is LGHNA and CDR2 is YSLEER.

The V and J genes are TRBV12-1 and TRBJ2-5; the DNA was not compared with TRBD1, the D call given in the table. TRBV12-1 is termed a pseudogene. The CDR3 spans 16 residues. The CDR3: CASSSYDRGNQETQYF. The DNA of the CDR3 is TGTGCCAGCAGCTCCTATGACAGGGGCAACCAAGAGACCCAGTACTTC.

This chain links TRBV2 with TRBJ2-2, with 12 bases identical to TRBD1. CDR3 length: 19 amino acids. V trimming: 4 bases; J trimming: 5 bases; junction bases outside the gene matches: 14. CDR1 is SNHLY, CDR2 FYNNEI, per germline. Here the CDR3 reads CASSVPGQGARILTGELFF. The DNA of the CDR3 is TGTGCCAGCAGTGTTCCGGGACAGGGGGCGCGTATTCTGACCGGGGAGCTGTTTTTT.

The chain links TRBV18 to TRBJ1-1, with no clear D. The V gene lost 2 bases and the J gene lost 8 bases, with 15 bases spanning the gap. This CDR3 comprises 14 residues. Germline V gene sequence: CDR1 KGHSH, CDR2 LQKENI. The CDR3 nucleotides are TGTGCCAGCTCACCATTGGCCGTGTTTAAGGAAGCTTTCTTT. Its translation is CASSPLAVFKEAFF.